The 25 T cell receptor beta chains in this list originate from one sample, sequenced in a study of cytomegalovirus exposure and HLA in healthy donors. Vbeta (60) and Jbeta (13) primers were used in the PCR. Some clones are missing from TCRdb's copy, which holds only in-frame ones; the method was immunoSEQ multiplex PCR. This table has 200,000 to 250,000 clones, about 72% appearing once. Sequenced sample: PBMCs. The receptors originated from a male donor in good health and CMV-seronegative.

The genes are TRBV6-6 and TRBJ1-2, with TRBD1 identical over 8 bases. CDR1 MNHNY and CDR2 SVGAGI come from the germline V gene (reference sequence). V lost 7 bases, J lost 8 bases, and 18 bases stayed unmatched. This CDR3 has 16 amino acids. CDR3 bases: TGTGCCAGCACCGGGACAGGCGCCAGCCCTTTAAACGGCTACACCTTC. It specifies CASTGTGASPLNGYTF.

The V gene is TRBV29-1, the J gene TRBJ1-1; tentative D call: TRBD1 (5 bases). Germline V gene lookup returns CDR1 SQVTM and CDR2 ANQGSEA. The CDR3 length is 12 residues. V was cut by 7 bases and J by 5 bases, with 14 bases left in between. The CDR3 coding sequence is TGCAGCGATTTGACAGTCAGGACTGAAGCTTTCTTT. Encoded protein: CSDLTVRTEAFF.

The V gene is TRBV7-8, the J gene TRBJ2-1; 10 bases line up with TRBD2. The V gene's germline CDR1 is SGHVS and CDR2 FQNEAQ. CDR3 length equals 16 residues. Trimming removed 5 bases from V and 4 bases from J; junction bases left unmatched: 8. CDR3 DNA sequence: TGTGCCAGCAGCGGAACGGGACTAGCGTCTTACAATGAGCAGTTCTTC. Translated, it gives CASSGTGLASYNEQFF. The variable domain in full, with the rest retrieved from reference TRBV7-8 and TRBJ2-1, is GAGVSQSPRYKVAKRGQDVALRCDPISGHVSLFWYQQALGQGPEFLTYFQNEAQLDKSGLPSDRFFAERPEGSVSTLKIQRTQQEDSAVYLCASSGTGLASYNEQFFGPGTRLTVL.

This chain joins TRBV6-5 and TRBJ1-1; D uncertain. Trimming left V 6 bases short and J 1 base short, with 6 bases between. The CDR3 is 12 residues long. From germline, CDR1 is MNHEY and CDR2 SVGAGI. The CDR3 nucleotides read TGTGCCAGCAGCCCAGGGAACACTGAAGCTTTCTTT. Its translation is CASSPGNTEAFF.

This chain links TRBV6-5 with TRBJ2-5, with D perhaps TRBD2 (5 bases). The J call is in doubt because the DNA end fits TRBJ2-7 better. This CDR3 region has 13 residues. Germline assignment: CDR1 MNHEY and CDR2 SVGAGI. CDR3 in amino acids: CASSQADSYEQYF. The CDR3 coding sequence is TGTGCCAGCAGTCAAGCGGACTCCTACGAGCAGTACTTC.

J is TRBJ2-1 and V is TRBV13; D possibly corresponds to TRBD2 (5 bases). The V end lost 4 bases, the J end lost 6 bases, and 16 bases lay between the germline ends. The CDR3 spans 15 residues. From germline, CDR1 is PRHDT and CDR2 FYEKMQ (reference sequence). This CDR3 is CASSSLVFMGNEQFF. The CDR3 nucleotides are TGTGCCAGCAGCTCACTAGTGTTCATGGGCAATGAGCAGTTCTTC.

The chain couples TRBV10-3 to TRBJ1-3; possible D gene TRBD1, 6 bases. Trimming cost V 6 bases and J 0 bases, with 15 bases left between them. There are 16 residues in the CDR3. The V gene's germline CDR1 is ENHRY and CDR2 SYGVKD. CDR3 protein: CAISLGQSSSGNTIYF. The DNA of the CDR3 is TGTGCCATCAGCTTGGGACAATCGAGCTCTGGAAACACCATATATTTT.

This clone was picked up one time. This chain uses TRBV5-8 with TRBJ2-3; D ambiguous. V lost 0 bases, J lost 4 bases, and 6 bases lay in between. Germline V gene lookup returns CDR1 SGHTS and CDR2 YDEGEE. CDR3 length: 13 residues. CDR3 protein: CASSLVLADTQYF. The CDR3 DNA sequence: TGTGCCAGCAGCTTGGTTTTAGCAGATACGCAGTATTTT.

V gene TRBV4-2 combines with J gene TRBJ2-1, with a tentative D call TRBD2 (5 bases). The germline V gene has CDR1 LGHNA and CDR2 YNFKEQ. Trimming removed 6 bases from V and 7 bases from J, with 19 bases in between. The CDR3 extends over 15 amino acids. In nucleotides, the CDR3 is TGTGCCAGCAGACCCGGGTCCGCAGCGGCAAATGAGCAGTTCTTC. Protein: CASRPGSAAANEQFF.

The V and J genes are TRBV6-5 and TRBJ2-5; D gene ambiguous. V lost 6 bases and J 1 base, leaving 6 bases between the germline ends. CDR1 is MNHEY and CDR2 is SVGAGI in the germline V gene. CDR3 size: 12 residues. CDR3 nucleotide sequence: TGTGCCAGCAGAGACTTCCAAGAGACCCAGTACTTC. Translation: CASRDFQETQYF.

The chain employs TRBV5-1 and TRBJ1-4; D perhaps matches TRBD1 (6 bases). The V gene lost 5 bases and the J gene lost 2 bases, with 19 bases spanning the gap. The CDR3 loop spans 17 amino acids. The germline gives CDR1 SGHRS, CDR2 YFSETQ. The CDR3 loop reads CASRAGWGTGTNEKLFF. CDR3 in DNA: TGCGCCAGCAGAGCGGGGTGGGGTACAGGGACTAATGAAAAACTGTTTTTT.

CDR3 amino acids: CASSLRGQGAREQYF. CDR3 nucleotides: TGTGCCAGCAGCTTGAGGGGACAGGGGGCGAGGGAGCAGTACTTC. The chain uses TRBV5-8 and TRBJ2-7; TRBD1 matches 12 bases. This CDR3 is built from 15 residues. Trimming took 1 base from V and 7 from J; bases not matched to a gene: 6. Germline CDR1 reads SGHTS; CDR2 reads YDEGEE.

The chain uses TRBV6-1 and TRBJ1-2; 8 bases agree with TRBD1. This CDR3 has 14 amino acids. V gave up 6 bases and J gave up 5 bases; unmatched junction bases: 8. CDR1 and CDR2 (germline): MNHNS, SASEGT. The CDR3 protein is CASRLPGQAYGYTF. The CDR3, as DNA: TGTGCCAGCAGACTTCCGGGACAGGCGTATGGCTACACCTTC.

Remarks on this clone: An end of the junction differs from the germline gene, which may be a read error. The J gene is TRBJ2-7, the V gene TRBV5-1; TRBD2 agrees at 7 bases. Germline V CDR1 and CDR2: SGHRS, YFSETQ. The CDR3 runs 14 residues. The CDR3 nucleotides read TGCGCCAGCACCTTGCTAGCGGAGGCCTACGAGCAGTACTTC. Translation gives CASTLLAEAYEQYF.

CDR3 nucleotide sequence: TGTGCCAGCAGCTTAGTTTCGAGAGAAGCTTTCTTT. Its translation: CASSLVSREAFF. This chain links TRBV7-2 with TRBJ1-1, with D unresolved. This CDR3 has 12 residues. The germline gives CDR1 SGHTA, CDR2 FQGNSA. Trimming removed 1 base from V and 8 bases from J, with 8 bases in between.

The chain links TRBV6-5 to TRBJ2-5, with D tentatively TRBD1 (6 bases). Gene TRBJ2-7 matches the end of the DNA better, so the J call may be wrong. The germline V gene has CDR1 MNHEY and CDR2 SVGAGI. The CDR3 consists of 13 residues. The CDR3 loop is CASNEQGTYEQYF. In DNA form, the CDR3 reads TGTGCCAGCAACGAACAGGGTACCTACGAGCAGTACTTC.

The rearrangement joins TRBV15 to TRBJ2-7, with D possibly TRBD2 on 5 matching bases. Trimming cost V 1 base and J 3 bases, with 13 bases left between them. Per the germline V gene, CDR1 is LNHNV and CDR2 is YYDKDF (reference sequence). The CDR3 consists of 15 residues. The CDR3 is CATSRVASENYEQYF. The DNA for the CDR3 is TGTGCCACCAGCAGAGTAGCGTCCGAGAACTACGAGCAGTACTTC.

The V gene is TRBV28, the J gene TRBJ2-3; 7 bases are a match to TRBD1. Germline lookup yields CDR1 MDHEN and CDR2 SYDVKM. The ends lost 8 bases at V and 0 bases at J; junction bases unmatched: 11. The CDR3 is 16 amino acids. The CDR3 region has the DNA TGTGCCAGCGGCCCCCCCGACAGGGCAAGCACAGATACGCAGTATTTT. This translates into CASGPPDRASTDTQYF. Full variable domain (rest looked up from reference TRBV28 and TRBJ2-3): DVKVTQSSRYLVKRTGEKVFLECVQDMDHENMFWYRQDPGLGLRLIYFSYDVKMKEKGDIPEGYSVSREKKERFSLILESASTNQTSMYLCASGPPDRASTDTQYFGPGTRLTVL.

This chain connects TRBV28 to TRBJ2-7, with no clear D. The CDR3 runs 13 residues. Trimming cost V 2 bases and J 2 bases, with 7 bases left between them. Germline CDR1 and CDR2: MDHEN and SYDVKM. CDR3 sequence: CASSLLPAYEQYF. Written as DNA, the CDR3 is TGTGCCAGCAGTTTACTCCCGGCCTACGAGCAGTACTTC.

The chain carries TRBV29-1 and TRBJ2-7; D possibly corresponds to TRBD1 (7 bases). With 3 bases removed from V and 6 bases from J, the gap between germline ends came to 15 bases. CDR3 size: 13 residues. The germline gives CDR1 SQVTM, CDR2 ANQGSEA. The CDR3: CSVDRQGGLEQYF. The CDR3 DNA sequence: TGCAGCGTTGACCGCCAGGGGGGCCTCGAGCAGTACTTC.

In regard to this clone: Mismatch with germline at one junction end may stem from a read error. This chain links TRBV7-9 with TRBJ2-1; the match to TRBD2 covers 9 bases. This CDR3 has 16 residues. Germline values: CDR1 SEHNR, CDR2 FQNEAQ (reference sequence). The CDR3 spells CSSSFPLAGVYNEQFF. The CDR3 DNA reads as TGTTCCAGCAGCTTTCCCTTAGCGGGAGTCTACAATGAGCAGTTCTTC. Based on the CDR3 plus reference TRBV7-9 and TRBJ2-1, the full variable domain is DTGVSQNPRHKITKRGQNVTFRCDPISEHNRLYWYRQTLGQGPEFLTYFQNEAQLEKSRLLSDRFSAERPKGSFSTLEIQRTEQGDSAMYLCSSSFPLAGVYNEQFFGPGTRLTVL.

The chain employs TRBV2 and TRBJ1-5, with 9 positions matching TRBD1. V lost 6 bases, J lost 5 bases, and 5 bases stayed unmatched. This CDR3 has 14 residues. Germline lookup yields CDR1 SNHLY and CDR2 FYNNEI. The DNA of the CDR3 is TGTGCCAGCAGCGGGGGACAGGGATATCAGCCCCAGCATTTT. It specifies CASSGGQGYQPQHF.

The sample holds a few counts of this clone. The J gene is TRBJ2-7, the V gene TRBV4-1; 10 nucleotides agree with TRBD2. The junction had 11 bases not matched to a gene; V was cut back by 0 bases and J by 3 bases. CDR1 MGHRA and CDR2 YSYEKL come from the germline V gene. The CDR3 runs 18 residues. CDR3 nucleotides: TGCGCCAGCAGCCAAGAGTCGGCAAAGTCTAGCGGGAGCTACGAGCAGTACTTC. Protein sequence: CASSQESAKSSGSYEQYF.

The rearrangement links TRBV4-1 to TRBJ2-5, with 8 bases fitting TRBD2. The end of the DNA is better explained by TRBJ2-7, so the J call may be wrong. The CDR3 covers 17 residues. Germline CDR1 is MGHRA and CDR2 is YSYEKL. In nucleotides, the CDR3 is TGCGCCAGCAGCCAAGCGCTAAACTTGGCGGGGGGCAACGAGCAGTACTTC. Translating gives CASSQALNLAGGNEQYF.

The count of this clone is one. V gene TRBV11-2 combines with J gene TRBJ2-7, with D possibly matching TRBD2 (5 bases). CDR3 length equals 17 residues. Germline-derived CDR1 and CDR2 are SGHAT and FQNNGV. Trimming removed 0 bases at V and 3 bases at J, with 18 bases between. In DNA form, the CDR3 reads TGTGCCAGCAGCTTAGATTTCCGGGAAAGGATCTTCTACGAGCAGTACTTC. This codes for CASSLDFRERIFYEQYF.